The clone carrying this T cell receptor beta chain was detected many times. What it binds is unknown. Coverage ceases 3 residues before the CDR3 finishes, and the germline J gene fills in the end. The data stem from a study of T cell clonality in common variable immunodeficiency. The study, taken as a whole, reports: TCRbeta clonality was increased in CVID versus healthy controls.

Sequencing input was equivalent genomic DNA from CVID and controls. The data were produced by immunoSEQ multiplex PCR, yet TCRdb's version contains in-frame clones alone and is incomplete. This sample carries 30,000 to 35,000 clones, none of them present only once. The length of the CDR3 is 15 residues. Germline CDR1 and CDR2: LNHDA and SQIVND (reference sequence). J gave up 2 bases and V 7 bases, and 8 bases lay outside the gene matches. V usage is TRBV19 and J usage is TRBJ2-3; 8 nucleotides agree with TRBD1. Sequenced: peripheral blood mononuclear cells. The source of this sequence is a person aged 18 to 75 in good health. The covered CDR3 bases are TGTGCCAGTACGGACCAGGGGGCCCCCACAGATACG. This sequence encodes CASTDQGAPTDT. The full CDR3 sequence reads CASTDQGAPTDTQYF.